Each of the 26 T cell receptor beta chains below was sequenced from the same sample in a study of blood T cells in healthy people across ages (dated by TCRdb to about 2015). The library was produced with 5' RACE. TCRdb shows the sequencer as Illumina HiSeq 2500. A second PCR of roughly 7 to 11 cycles was run with a J-beta primer mix and a sample-barcoded 5' primer. Clones were called with MiXCR by TCRdb after fastp trimmed the public reads at Q25, and only in-frame beta chains were retained. Rows matching on CDR3 protein sequence are summarized as one entry with the most common DNA and genes. Recorded for this sample are about 940,000 distinct CDR3 sequences; roughly 48% of them occurred a single time. The top ten constitute over 10% of the sample. The sequenced sample was blood. All receptors come from a man aged 25-45 years in good health.

This chain connects TRBV4-1 to TRBJ2-4, with a weak D call TRBD2 (5 bases). With 0 bases removed from V and 3 bases from J, the gap between germline ends came to 12 bases. CDR1 is MGHRA and CDR2 is YSYEKL in the germline V gene. The CDR3 consists of 16 residues. CDR3 sequence: CASSQEEVTGKNIQYF. DNA of the CDR3: TGCGCCAGCAGCCAAGAGGAGGTCACGGGCAAAAACATTCAGTACTTC.

The chain links TRBV27 to TRBJ2-3; D gene ambiguous. The V end lost 0 bases, the J end lost 5 bases, and 9 bases lay between the germline ends. Germline-derived CDR1 and CDR2 are MNHEY and SMNVEV (reference sequence). The CDR3 runs 14 residues. CDR3 protein: CASSLSSPGDTQYF. CDR3 coding DNA: TGTGCCAGCAGTTTATCCAGTCCTGGAGATACGCAGTATTTT.

This clonotype was counted between two and nine times. This chain connects TRBV29-1 to TRBJ1-2; unclear D gene. Germline-derived CDR1 and CDR2 are SQVTM and ANQGSEA. The CDR3 is 14 residues long. Trimming removed 2 bases from V and 1 base from J, with 11 bases in between. CDR3 bases: TGCAGCGTTGAATCCGGCAGGAGTAACTATGGCTACACCTTC. Amino acids: CSVESGRSNYGYTF. The full variable domain, rest sourced from reference TRBV29-1 and TRBJ1-2, is SAVISQKPSRDICQRGTSLTIQCQVDSQVTMMFWYRQQPGQSLTLIATANQGSEATYESGFVIDKFPISRPNLTFSTLTVSNMSPEDSSIYLCSVESGRSNYGYTFGSGTRLTVV.

Of note for this clonotype: A read error may account for a junction end that differs from germline. This sequence joins TRBV20-1 and TRBJ2-1; D gene ambiguous. CDR3 length: 12 amino acids. Germline V gene sequence: CDR1 DFQATT, CDR2 SNEGSKA (reference sequence). The CDR3 reads CRARVGTHEQFF. The CDR3 nucleotides are TGCCGTGCTAGAGTAGGCACCCATGAGCAGTTCTTC.

V usage is TRBV7-9 and J usage is TRBJ2-4; 9 positions match TRBD1. V lost 5 bases and J lost 3; bases outside the gene matches: 5. There are 15 residues in the CDR3. Looked up from germline, CDR1 is SEHNR and CDR2 is FQNEAQ (reference sequence). In nucleotides, the CDR3 is TGTGCCAGCAGCGTCGGGACAGGGTTCAAAAACATTCAGTACTTC. Its protein product is CASSVGTGFKNIQYF.

This clonotype was seen only a few times. The chain links TRBV20-1 to TRBJ2-3, with 7 bases matching TRBD2. Germline trimming cut 6 bases from V and 2 bases from J; bases unmatched to any gene: 11. Per germline, CDR1 DFQATT and CDR2 SNEGSKA (reference sequence). CDR3 length equals 15 residues. CDR3 protein: CSAADGTTFTDTQYF. DNA of the CDR3: TGCAGTGCCGCGGACGGGACTACCTTCACAGATACGCAGTATTTT.

The chain joins TRBV29-1 to TRBJ1-2; 7 nucleotides match TRBD1. CDR3 length: 15 amino acids. Germline values: CDR1 SQVTM, CDR2 ANQGSEA. The ends lost 6 bases at V and 8 bases at J; junction bases unmatched: 18. The CDR3 DNA sequence: TGCAGCGTCTCAACAGGGGAGCGAACTAGAGTGGGCTACACCTTC. Encoded protein: CSVSTGERTRVGYTF.

The rearrangement joins TRBV9 to TRBJ1-5, with a tentative D call TRBD1 (5 bases). V lost 0 bases, J lost 6 bases, and 10 bases lay in between. The CDR3 runs to 14 residues. Germline V gene lookup returns CDR1 SGDLS and CDR2 YYNGEE. The chain's CDR3 is CASSVGGRGQPQHF. Here the CDR3 DNA reads TGTGCCAGCAGCGTAGGGGGTAGGGGTCAGCCCCAGCATTTT.

This clonotype was seen more than once but under ten times. The V gene is TRBV7-9, the J gene TRBJ2-3; 8 positions agree with TRBD1. The CDR3 has 15 residues. CDR1 SEHNR and CDR2 FQNEAQ come from the germline V gene (reference sequence). With 7 bases clipped from V and 3 bases from J, the junction kept 9 bases outside the gene matches. CDR3 bases: TGTGCCAGCATTAGGACAGGGATGACTACAGATACGCAGTATTTT. Translating gives CASIRTGMTTDTQYF.

This chain links TRBV10-2 with TRBJ2-2; 8 bases fit TRBD2. The germline gives CDR1 WSHSY, CDR2 SAAADI. After removal of 6 bases from V and 6 bases from J, the junction contained 6 bases not matched to a gene. This CDR3 region has 14 residues. CDR3 nucleotide sequence: TGCGCCAGCAGCATAGCGGGATACGCCGGGGAGCTGTTTTTT. Its protein product is CASSIAGYAGELFF.

The genes are TRBV3-1 and TRBJ2-5; TRBD2 agrees at 11 bases. The CDR3 is 16 amino acids. Germline V gene sequence: CDR1 LGHDT, CDR2 YNNKEL (reference sequence). Trimming cost V 2 bases and J 1 base; bases outside gene matches: 3. CDR3: CASSQLAGGIQETQYF. Here the CDR3 DNA reads TGTGCCAGCAGCCAACTAGCGGGGGGTATCCAAGAGACCCAGTACTTC.

The chain carries TRBV7-2 and TRBJ2-3; the match to TRBD2 covers 7 bases. This CDR3 has 17 residues. The germline gives CDR1 SGHTA, CDR2 FQGNSA. Trimming removed 5 bases from V and 2 bases from J; junction bases left unmatched: 13. This chain's CDR3 is CASSLYPRGEATDTQYF. The CDR3 coding sequence is TGTGCCAGCAGCCTATACCCCCGGGGGGAGGCCACAGATACGCAGTATTTT. Full variable domain (remainder filled in from reference TRBV7-2 and TRBJ2-3): GAGVSQSPSNKVTEKGKDVELRCDPISGHTALYWYRQSLGQGLEFLIYFQGNSAPDKSGLPSDRFSAERTGGSVSTLTIQRTQQEDSAVYLCASSLYPRGEATDTQYFGPGTRLTVL.

This chain connects TRBV20-1 to TRBJ1-5, with no clear D. Per the germline V gene, CDR1 is DFQATT and CDR2 is SNEGSKA (reference sequence). The CDR3 contains 12 residues. Deletions cut 5 bases from V and 4 bases from J, with 9 bases between. The CDR3 sequence: CSAVRANQPQHF. CDR3 DNA sequence: TGCAGTGCTGTCCGGGCTAATCAGCCCCAGCATTTT.

This clonotype was picked up many times. The V call is TRBV6-5, the J call TRBJ1-1; TRBD1 agrees at 7 bases. Germline CDR1 MNHEY, CDR2 SVGAGI. The CDR3 is made up of 11 amino acids. The trim removed 7 bases at V and 5 bases at J, leaving 1 base unmatched. The CDR3 DNA follows: TGTGCCAGCACCAGGGGGACTGAAGCTTTCTTT. Encoded protein: CASTRGTEAFF.

This clonotype was detected only a few times. This rearrangement joins TRBV5-5 to TRBJ2-1, with TRBD1 identical over 8 bases. V shed 5 bases and J 8 bases; nucleotides not matched to a gene: 9. This CDR3 spans 14 amino acids. Germline V gene lookup returns CDR1 SGHKS and CDR2 YYEKEE (reference sequence). CDR3 sequence (DNA): TGTGCCAGCAGTCGTCAGGGGGCTTATGATGAGCAGTTCTTC. Its translation is CASSRQGAYDEQFF.

In its sample, this clonotype was seen a few times. The V gene is TRBV25-1, the J gene TRBJ2-3; tentative D call: TRBD2 (5 bases). This CDR3 spans 15 amino acids. V was clipped by 5 bases and J by 2 bases, with 14 bases between them. Germline CDR1 and CDR2: MGHDK and SYGVNS. As DNA, the CDR3 is TGTGCCAGCAGTCAAACGGGGATCAACACAGATACGCAGTATTTT. This gives the protein CASSQTGINTDTQYF.

This clonotype showed up just a few times. V is TRBV7-2 and J is TRBJ1-4; TRBD1 matches at 8 bases. Trimming at V came to 5 bases and at J to 8 bases, leaving 7 bases not matched to a gene. The CDR3 runs to 14 residues. Germline-derived CDR1 and CDR2 are SGHTA and FQGNSA. The CDR3 is CASSPQGGGEKLFF. In nucleotides, the CDR3 is TGTGCCAGCAGCCCACAGGGGGGGGGGGAAAAACTGTTTTTT. The full variable domain, rest sourced from reference TRBV7-2 and TRBJ1-4, is GAGVSQSPSNKVTEKGKDVELRCDPISGHTALYWYRQSLGQGLEFLIYFQGNSAPDKSGLPSDRFSAERTGGSVSTLTIQRTQQEDSAVYLCASSPQGGGEKLFFGSGTQLSVL.

The V call is TRBV28, the J call TRBJ2-7; 8 bases are shared with TRBD1. Germline-derived CDR1 and CDR2 are MDHEN and SYDVKM. V dropped 5 bases and J dropped 0; count of bases not matched to a gene: 9. The CDR3 runs to 16 residues. The CDR3 DNA reads as TGTGCCAGCAGTACACTAGGACAGGGCGGCTCCTACGAGCAGTACTTC. Translated, it gives CASSTLGQGGSYEQYF.

This clonotype has a single count. The genes are TRBV12-3 or TRBV12-4 and TRBJ2-3, with D tentatively TRBD1 (5 bases). The CDR3 is made up of 14 amino acids. V lost 2 bases and J 2 bases, leaving 8 bases between the germline ends. CDR3 in amino acids: CASSLKGPTDTQYF. The CDR3 bases are TGTGCCAGCAGTTTAAAGGGGCCCACAGATACGCAGTATTTT.

V gene TRBV24-1 combines with J gene TRBJ2-5; D ambiguous. Germline loops: CDR1 KGHDR, CDR2 SFDVKD. The CDR3 sequence is 13 residues long. Trimming shortened V by 3 bases and J by 7 bases, and 11 bases separated the two germline ends. The CDR3 loop reads CATSDPDLWTQYF. CDR3 coding DNA: TGTGCCACCAGTGATCCCGATTTGTGGACCCAGTACTTC.

In its sample, this clonotype was seen a few times. The chain is built from TRBV25-1 and TRBJ2-7, with TRBD1 identical over 7 bases. V dropped 7 bases and J dropped 2; count of bases not matched to a gene: 5. CDR1 and CDR2 from the germline V gene are MGHDK and SYGVNS. CDR3 length: 13 residues. For the CDR3, the DNA is TGTGCCAGCAAGAACGACAGGGCCTACGAGCAGTACTTC. Protein sequence: CASKNDRAYEQYF.

With regard to this clonotype: The junction and the germline gene differ at one end; a read error may be behind it. The chain has TRBV7-9 and TRBJ2-3; D may match TRBD1 or TRBD2 (5 bases each). This CDR3 spans 15 amino acids. Germline V gene sequence: CDR1 SEHNR, CDR2 FQNEAQ (reference sequence). This chain's CDR3 is CASSSVGGPTGTQYF. CDR3 nucleotides: TGTGCCAGCAGCTCCGTTGGGGGACCAACAGGTACGCAGTATTTT. Variable domain in full (rest from reference TRBV7-9 and TRBJ2-3): DTGVSQNPRHKITKRGQNVTFRCDPISEHNRLYWYRQTLGQGPEFLTYFQNEAQLEKSRLLSDRFSAERPKGSFSTLEIQRTEQGDSAMYLCASSSVGGPTGTQYFGPGTRLTVL.

This chain connects TRBV30 to TRBJ2-7; D is uncertain. The CDR3 consists of 11 residues. Germline lookup yields CDR1 GTSNPN and CDR2 SVGIG (reference sequence). Trimming shortened V by 4 bases and J by 2 bases, and 6 bases separated the two germline ends. Here the CDR3 reads CAWTDTYEQYF. Written as DNA, the CDR3 is TGTGCCTGGACAGATACCTACGAGCAGTACTTC.

The chain couples TRBV5-1 to TRBJ2-5; 8 bases map to TRBD2. From germline, CDR1 is SGHRS and CDR2 YFSETQ. V shed 0 bases and J 5 bases; nucleotides not matched to a gene: 9. There are 16 residues in the CDR3. The CDR3: CASSLDVGGASETQYF. In nucleotides, the CDR3 is TGCGCCAGCAGCTTGGATGTCGGGGGGGCAAGTGAGACCCAGTACTTC.

The chain uses TRBV6-5 and TRBJ1-1; the D gene is possibly TRBD1 (5 bases). Trimming took off 8 bases at V and 3 bases at J, with 16 bases between the two ends. This CDR3 spans 14 amino acids. In germline, CDR1 is MNHEY, CDR2 SVGAGI. The CDR3 sequence: CASETGGGYTEAFF. CDR3 in DNA: TGTGCCAGCGAAACCGGGGGAGGGTACACTGAAGCTTTCTTT.

This clonotype was counted between two and nine times. V gene TRBV10-3 combines with J gene TRBJ2-7; the D call may be TRBD1 or TRBD2 (5 bases each). The CDR3 spans 14 residues. Germline CDR1 is ENHRY and CDR2 is SYGVKD. V shed 5 bases and J shed 3 bases, with 14 bases lying between them. The CDR3 loop reads CAISPGTASYEQYF. CDR3 nucleotide sequence: TGTGCCATCAGTCCCGGGACGGCAAGCTACGAGCAGTACTTC.